Each of the 18 T cell receptor beta chains below was sequenced from the same sample in a study of blood T cell repertoires in COVID-19. The assay was immunoSEQ multiplex PCR, and TCRdb's table has in-frame clones only and misses some. Of some 180,000 clones in the sample, about four fifths were seen once. Source material: peripheral blood. The receptors derive from a man between 70 and 80 years old with active or convalescent COVID-19.

This rearrangement joins TRBV6-2 or TRBV6-3 to TRBJ1-5; tentative D call: TRBD1 (6 bases). Trimming removed 0 bases from V and 2 bases from J, with 14 bases in between. CDR3 length equals 17 residues. Germline V CDR1 and CDR2: MNHEY, SVGEGT. CDR3 protein: CASSYSSTWTGNQPQHF. DNA for the CDR3: TGTGCCAGCAGTTACTCGAGTACTTGGACAGGCAATCAGCCCCAGCATTTT.

The V call is TRBV30, the J call TRBJ1-2, with 8 bases matching TRBD1. This CDR3 has 13 residues. Germline values: CDR1 GTSNPN, CDR2 SVGIG (reference sequence). With 3 bases clipped from V and 13 bases from J, the junction kept 13 bases outside the gene matches. The CDR3 DNA is TGTGCCTGGAGCGCAGGGGGCGCTCGGGTCGGCACCTTC. This codes for CAWSAGGARVGTF. The variable domain in full, with the rest retrieved from reference TRBV30 and TRBJ1-2, is SQTIHQWPATLVQPVGSPLSLECTVEGTSNPNLYWYRQAAGRGLQLLFYSVGIGQISSEVPQNLSASRPQDRQFILSSKKLLLSDSGFYLCAWSAGGARVGTFGSGTRLTVV.

The genes are TRBV6-6 and TRBJ2-5, with 7 bases that match TRBD2. V dropped 0 bases and J dropped 3; count of bases not matched to a gene: 7. The CDR3 runs 16 residues. Germline V gives CDR1 MNHNY, CDR2 SVGAGI (reference sequence). CDR3 residues: CASSYSGLKNKETQYF. The DNA of the CDR3 is TGTGCCAGCAGTTACTCGGGACTAAAAAATAAAGAGACCCAGTACTTC.

The chain has TRBV27 and TRBJ1-1; D may be TRBD1 (5 bases). This CDR3 region has 13 residues. Germline CDR1 and CDR2: MNHEY and SMNVEV (reference sequence). V was clipped by 6 bases and J by 3 bases, with 11 bases between them. CDR3 nucleotide sequence: TGTGCCAGCAGCCCTACGGGGGACACTGAAGCTTTCTTT. The encoded protein is CASSPTGDTEAFF.

The chain uses TRBV6-6 and TRBJ1-1; TRBD1 agrees at 7 bases. The CDR3 runs to 15 residues. The germline CDR1 and CDR2 sequences are MNHNY and SVGAGI (reference sequence). V trimming: 4 bases; J trimming: 3 bases; junction bases outside the gene matches: 8. This chain's CDR3 is CASSSTGVGDTEAFF. The CDR3 DNA reads TGTGCCAGCAGTTCCACAGGGGTAGGGGACACTGAAGCTTTCTTT.

The V gene is TRBV7-2, the J gene TRBJ2-1; 9 bases agree with TRBD1. Germline loops: CDR1 SGHTA, CDR2 FQGNSA. This CDR3 is 16 amino acids long. With V trimmed by 2 bases and J by 5 bases, 7 bases remained unmatched. As DNA, the CDR3 is TGTGCCAGCAGCTTACGGAGGACAGGGGCGAACAATGAGCAGTTCTTC. Its translation is CASSLRRTGANNEQFF.

V and J are TRBV10-3 and TRBJ2-1; TRBD1 matches at 9 bases. From germline, CDR1 is ENHRY and CDR2 SYGVKD. This CDR3 has 14 amino acids. J lost 7 bases, V lost 6 bases, and 7 bases had no gene match. CDR3 protein: CAISPGTGWNEQFF. As DNA, the CDR3 is TGTGCCATCAGCCCCGGGACAGGGTGGAATGAGCAGTTCTTC.

This chain links TRBV3-1 (or the pseudogene TRBV3-2) with TRBJ1-6; 9 bases are a match to TRBD1. The V and J ends lost 1 base and 8 bases, in that order; junction bases with no gene match: 6. This CDR3 is 16 amino acids long. Germline loops: CDR1 LGHDT, CDR2 YNNKEL (reference sequence). The DNA for the CDR3 is TGTGCCAGCAGCCAAGGCTGGGGGACAGGGTATTCACCCCTCCACTTT. This encodes CASSQGWGTGYSPLHF.

The chain recombines TRBV28 with TRBJ2-7; TRBD1 is a possible D gene (5 bases). The CDR3 covers 16 residues. Germline assignment: CDR1 MDHEN and CDR2 SYDVKM. The ends were cut back, 1 base at V and 4 bases at J, with 17 bases in the middle. CDR3 DNA: TGTGCCAGCAGTTTATCCAAAGCTAAGGGGTCTTACGAGCAGTACTTC. It translates to CASSLSKAKGSYEQYF. Together with reference TRBV28 and TRBJ2-7, the CDR3 gives the full variable domain: DVKVTQSSRYLVKRTGEKVFLECVQDMDHENMFWYRQDPGLGLRLIYFSYDVKMKEKGDIPEGYSVSREKKERFSLILESASTNQTSMYLCASSLSKAKGSYEQYFGPGTRLTVT.

V usage is TRBV7-8 and J usage is TRBJ2-4, with D possibly being TRBD1 (6 bases). This CDR3 comprises 14 residues. Germline V gene data show CDR1 as SGHVS and CDR2 as FQNEAQ. Trimming took 0 bases from V and 6 from J, leaving 9 bases between them. CDR3 in DNA: TGTGCCAGCAGCTTAGCGGGACACGGAAACATTCAGTACTTC. Amino acid sequence: CASSLAGHGNIQYF. Full variable domain (outside the CDR3, taken from reference TRBV7-8 and TRBJ2-4): GAGVSQSPRYKVAKRGQDVALRCDPISGHVSLFWYQQALGQGPEFLTYFQNEAQLDKSGLPSDRFFAERPEGSVSTLKIQRTQQEDSAVYLCASSLAGHGNIQYFGAGTRLSVL.

V is TRBV30 and J is TRBJ2-5; no clear D. The ends were cut back, 2 bases at V and 0 bases at J, with 19 bases in the middle. The CDR3 totals 17 residues. The germline CDR1 and CDR2 sequences are GTSNPN and SVGIG (reference sequence). The CDR3 DNA sequence: TGTGCCTGGAGTCCAGTCTGGCCCGCCACCAACCAAGAGACCCAGTACTTC. Its translation: CAWSPVWPATNQETQYF.

The chain couples TRBV11-2 to TRBJ2-7; D is possibly TRBD2 (5 bases). Germline CDR1 is SGHAT and CDR2 is FQNNGV. The CDR3 contains 14 residues. Trimming left V 5 bases short and J 7 bases short, with 18 bases between. CDR3 in amino acids: CASSVGSGPGEQYF. Written as DNA, the CDR3 is TGTGCCAGCAGCGTCGGTTCAGGCCCGGGGGAGCAGTACTTC. The entire variable domain, with the rest obtained from reference TRBV11-2 and TRBJ2-7, is as follows: EAGVAQSPRYKIIEKRQSVAFWCNPISGHATLYWYQQILGQGPKLLIQFQNNGVVDDSQLPKDRFSAERLKGVDSTLKIQPAKLEDSAVYLCASSVGSGPGEQYFGPGTRLTVT.

A single count supports this clone. At one of its ends the junction is not consistent with the germline gene, which may arise from a read error. Other DNA variants within this sample encode the same CDR3. The chain couples TRBV5-4 to TRBJ1-2; TRBD1 is a possible D gene (6 bases). Germline V lookup: CDR1 SGHNT, CDR2 YYREEE (reference sequence). The length of the CDR3 is 13 residues. This chain's CDR3 is CASSLDRNYGYTF. The DNA of the CDR3 is TGTGCCAGCAGTTTGGACAGAAACTATGGCTACACCTTC.

The CDR3 protein is CASSRQGAKGYTF. The CDR3 bases are TGTGCCAGCTCTCGACAGGGTGCGAAAGGCTACACCTTC. The rearrangement joins TRBV18 to TRBJ1-2, with 7 bases aligning to TRBD1. Trimming cost V 6 bases and J 8 bases; bases outside gene matches: 9. Germline CDR1 and CDR2: KGHSH and LQKENI. The CDR3 extends over 13 amino acids.

This sequence joins TRBV9 and TRBJ2-1; weak D call: TRBD1 (5 bases). This CDR3 spans 15 amino acids. Trimming took off 6 bases at V and 11 bases at J, with 24 bases between the two ends. Germline V gene data show CDR1 as SGDLS and CDR2 as YYNGEE. DNA of the CDR3: TGTGCCAGCAACCTCGACCCGACACGGACAATGAAGCAGTTCTTC. Amino acids: CASNLDPTRTMKQFF.

Here the CDR3 DNA reads TGTGCCAGCAGCACAGGGGGCAACTATGGCTACACCTTC. Protein product: CASSTGGNYGYTF. The chain joins TRBV6-2 or TRBV6-3 to TRBJ1-2; 9 nucleotides match TRBD1. With V trimmed by 6 bases and J by 2 bases, 1 base remained unmatched. The CDR3 extends over 13 amino acids. Germline CDR1 MNHEY, CDR2 SVGEGT.

V and J are TRBV11-3 and TRBJ1-1, with 8 bases identical to TRBD1. J was trimmed by 6 bases and V by 5 bases; bases with no gene match: 11. The germline gives CDR1 SGHNT, CDR2 YENEEA. The CDR3 extends over 15 amino acids. CDR3 protein: CASSLGDRSVAEAFF. In DNA, the CDR3 is TGTGCCAGCAGCCTGGGGGACAGGAGTGTCGCTGAAGCTTTCTTT. The entire variable domain, with the rest obtained from reference TRBV11-3 and TRBJ1-1, is as follows: EAGVVQSPRYKIIEKKQPVAFWCNPISGHNTLYWYLQNLGQGPELLIRYENEEAVDDSQLPKDRFSAERLKGVDSTLKIQPAELGDSAVYLCASSLGDRSVAEAFFGQGTRLTVV.

The chain combines TRBV4-3 with TRBJ1-5; TRBD1 matches at 10 bases. The CDR3 extends over 14 amino acids. The V gene's germline CDR1 is LGHNA and CDR2 YSLEER. The V and J ends lost 3 bases and 4 bases, in that order; junction bases with no gene match: 0. CDR3 sequence (DNA): TGCGCCAGCAGCCAGGACAGGGGGAATCAGCCCCAGCATTTT. Protein sequence: CASSQDRGNQPQHF.